These 6 T cell receptor beta chains were sequenced from one sample in a study of blood T cell repertoires in COVID-19. This table comes from immunoSEQ multiplex PCR, and its TCRdb copy is limited to in-frame clones, with some not included. Among 70,000 to 90,000 clones, approximately 79% were seen once, and the ten largest hold about 11%. The specimen sequenced was peripheral blood. The source of these receptors is a man between 65 and 85 years old with acute or convalescent COVID-19.

This sequence joins TRBV28 and TRBJ2-1; 11 bases align to TRBD1. CDR3 length: 15 residues. CDR1 MDHEN and CDR2 SYDVKM come from the germline V gene. V trimming: 3 bases; J trimming: 5 bases; junction bases outside the gene matches: 3. The CDR3 DNA reads TGTGCCAGCAGTTTCCGGGACAGGGGGAACAATGAGCAGTTCTTC. Amino acids: CASSFRDRGNNEQFF.

The chain is built from TRBV18 and TRBJ2-3; possibly TRBD2 for D (5 bases). The CDR3 runs to 15 residues. V dropped 1 base and J dropped 2 bases, with 10 bases sitting between them. Germline loops: CDR1 KGHSH, CDR2 LQKENI. The CDR3 is CASSPRQDSTDTQYF. Here the CDR3 DNA reads TGTGCCAGCTCACCACGGCAGGACTCCACAGATACGCAGTATTTT.

This sequence joins TRBV19 and TRBJ2-3; 12 nucleotides align to TRBD2. Germline CDR1 is LNHDA and CDR2 is SQIVND (reference sequence). The CDR3 loop spans 20 amino acids. V shed 5 bases and J 1 base; nucleotides not matched to a gene: 16. The CDR3 region is CASSSRLTSGGPGGTDTQYF. The CDR3 nucleotides read TGTGCCAGTAGTTCGCGATTGACTAGCGGGGGCCCCGGGGGCACAGATACGCAGTATTTT.

This rearrangement joins TRBV2 to TRBJ2-5, with 10 bases matching TRBD1. J was trimmed by 2 bases and V by 9 bases; bases with no gene match: 3. There are 13 residues in the CDR3. Per germline, CDR1 SNHLY and CDR2 FYNNEI. In DNA form, the CDR3 reads TGTGCCAGTAGGACAGGGGGACAAGAGACCCAGTACTTC. The encoded protein is CASRTGGQETQYF.

The rearrangement uses TRBV5-1 and TRBJ1-3; 7 bases align to TRBD1. The CDR3 length is 16 residues. J gave up 3 bases and V 0 bases, and 6 bases lay outside the gene matches. CDR1 and CDR2 from the germline V gene are SGHRS and YFSETQ. CDR3 in amino acids: CASSLEGTAHGNTIYF. The CDR3 region has the DNA TGCGCCAGCAGCTTGGAAGGGACAGCTCATGGAAACACCATATATTTT.

The chain joins TRBV11-3 to TRBJ1-6; TRBD1 matches 7 bases. CDR3 length: 14 amino acids. Per the germline V gene, CDR1 is SGHNT and CDR2 is YENEEA. After removal of 5 bases from V and 7 bases from J, the junction contained 5 bases not matched to a gene. The CDR3 DNA reads TGTGCCAGCAGCGTCGGACAGGCAAATTCACCCCTCCACTTT. Protein product: CASSVGQANSPLHF.